This T cell receptor (beta chain) was identified during a study of early T cells in non-severe SARS-CoV-2 infection. About the study: Chains were not paired, and sequencing was done on bulk RNA from unsorted whole blood.

There are many counts of this clonotype. Each cDNA molecule carried a unique molecular identifier. MiXCR was run by TCRdb on the 5' RACE reads, yielding one entry per CDR3 protein. The table has roughly 45,000 distinct CDR3 sequences, around 10% seen once; the top ten hold roughly 22%. CDR3 length: 12 amino acids. V lost 2 bases and J lost 2, with 4 bases in between. Germline loops: CDR1 MDHEN, CDR2 SYDVKM. V gene TRBV28 combines with J gene TRBJ2-7; D ambiguous. This receptor was identified in an adult who was a healthcare worker with PCR-confirmed SARS-CoV-2 infection or an uninfected control (not recorded which). Sequencing used whole blood. The CDR3 here is CASSLLTYEQYF. CDR3 in DNA: TGTGCCAGCAGTTTACTCACCTACGAGCAGTACTTC.